The rows below give T cell receptor beta chains drawn from one sample of a study of siplizumab effects on memory and regulatory T cells. TCRdb's table, derived via immunoSEQ multiplex PCR, lists solely in-frame clones and lacks some. The sample records about 60,000 clones, over 80% being singletons. The source material was memory CD4+ T cells sorted from blood. These receptor sequences come from a human donor in good health. Each CDR3 is given with its conserved first and last residue. D genes are given only for firm matches. Clone size appears in some rows only: once, few, many, or a class for an expanded clone.

j_call v_call d_call clone_size cdr3_aa cdr3_nt
TRBJ2-7 TRBV18 TRBD2 few CASSPGLAGSSSYEQYF TGTGCCAGCTCCCCGGGGCTAGCGGGATCAAGTTCCTACGAGCAGTACTTC
TRBJ2-2 TRBV6-1 - - CASEEPSNTGELFF TGTGCCAGTGAAGAGCCGTCGAACACCGGGGAGCTGTTTTTT
TRBJ1-1 TRBV7-9 - - CASRTGSGRRTEAFF TGTGCCAGTAGAACAGGCTCGGGGAGGAGGACTGAAGCTTTCTTT
TRBJ1-6 TRBV5-1 - - CASSLGYSNSPLHF TGCGCCAGCAGCCTCGGGTATTCGAATTCACCCCTCCACTTT
TRBJ2-5 TRBV2 - - CASSHLTQRGETQYF TGTGCCAGCAGCCACTTGACCCAGCGCGGGGAGACCCAGTACTTC
TRBJ1-3 TRBV18 - - CASSPLGASGNTIYF TGTGCCAGCTCACCACTTGGGGCGTCGGGAAACACCATATATTTT
TRBJ2-5 TRBV5-4 - - CASSLWRLQETQYF TGTGCCAGCAGCTTGTGGAGACTCCAAGAGACCCAGTACTTC
TRBJ2-4 TRBV30 TRBD1 - CAWSSTGGMAKNIQYF TGTGCCTGGAGTTCAACAGGGGGAATGGCCAAAAACATTCAGTACTTC
TRBJ1-1 TRBV5-4 - - CASSLRRNRESEAFF TGTGCCAGCAGCTTGAGACGTAACAGGGAGTCTGAAGCTTTCTTT
TRBJ2-1 TRBV14 TRBD1 few CASSMTGYTYNEQFF TGTGCCAGCAGCATGACAGGGTACACCTACAATGAGCAGTTCTTC
TRBJ2-6 TRBV12-5 - once CASGLVTPSGANVLTF TGTGCTAGTGGTTTAGTGACGCCTTCTGGGGCCAACGTCCTGACTTTC
TRBJ2-5 TRBV2 - - CASSELQTGGTQYF TGTGCCAGCAGTGAACTACAGACCGGTGGGACCCAGTACTTC
TRBJ1-3 TRBV7-2 - once CASSNRNPSGNTIYF TGTGCCAGCAGCAACAGGAACCCCTCTGGAAACACCATATATTTT
TRBJ2-3 TRBV6-1 TRBD2 - CASRGTSGRGDTQYF TGTGCCAGCAGAGGGACTAGCGGGAGAGGTGATACGCAGTATTTT
TRBJ2-7 TRBV12-2 - - CASRFPGQGPYEQYF TGTGCAAGTCGCTTTCCTGGACAGGGACCCTACGAGCAGTACTTC
TRBJ2-7 TRBV6-1 TRBD1 - CASSQPGQGRDEQYF TGTGCCAGCAGCCAGCCCGGACAGGGGAGAGACGAGCAGTACTTC
TRBJ2-1 TRBV7-2 TRBD1 - CASSWDRAIGEQFF TGTGCCAGCAGCTGGGACAGGGCAATCGGTGAGCAGTTCTTC
TRBJ2-7 TRBV6-6 - - CASSSTDGSYEQYF TGTGCCAGCAGTTCGACCGACGGTTCTTACGAGCAGTACTTC
TRBJ2-3 TRBV20-1 - - CSATTGDTQYF TGCAGTGCAACTACTGGAGATACGCAGTATTTT
TRBJ1-1 TRBV5-1 - - CASKQVNTEAFF TGCGCCAGCAAGCAGGTGAACACTGAAGCTTTCTTT
TRBJ2-3 TRBV5-4 TRBD2 once CASSMVGRGGPDTQYF TGTGCCAGCAGCATGGTTGGTCGGGGGGGTCCAGATACGCAGTATTTT
TRBJ1-1 TRBV5-1 - - CASSLAGSRTEAFF TGCGCCAGCAGCTTGGCCGGCAGTCGGACTGAAGCTTTCTTT
TRBJ2-7 TRBV7-3 TRBD1 - CASSFDRGAYEQYF TGTGCCAGCAGCTTCGACAGGGGCGCGTACGAGCAGTACTTC
TRBJ2-3 TRBV6-1 - - CASSEAGGGAPSTDTQYF TGTGCCAGCAGTGAAGCTGGGGGTGGGGCCCCTAGCACAGATACGCAGTATTTT
TRBJ1-5 TRBV19 - - CASSRGQPPQPQHF TGTGCCAGTAGTAGGGGACAACCGCCGCAGCCCCAGCATTTT
TRBJ2-3 TRBV5-1 - - CASSLDGLSTDTQYF TGCGCCAGCAGCTTGGATGGACTTAGCACAGATACGCAGTATTTT
TRBJ1-2 TRBV29-1 - few CSVWGGQGYGYTF TGCAGCGTTTGGGGGGGGCAAGGCTATGGCTACACCTTC
TRBJ2-2 TRBV7-3 - - CASSLNPGRTGELFF TGTGCCAGCAGCTTAAACCCAGGGCGGACCGGGGAGCTGTTTTTT
TRBJ2-1 TRBV10-3 - once CATGPHYNEQFF TGTGCCACAGGACCACACTACAATGAGCAGTTCTTC
TRBJ1-2 TRBV2 - few CASSPKKGGYTF TGTGCCAGCAGCCCCAAGAAAGGGGGCTACACCTTC
TRBJ1-2 TRBV5-6 TRBD1 once CASRRQGNYGYTF TGTGCCAGCAGGCGACAGGGAAACTATGGCTACACCTTC
TRBJ2-5 TRBV7-7 - - CASSRTPFETQYF TGTGCTAGCAGCCGGACCCCGTTTGAGACCCAGTACTTC
TRBJ2-7 TRBV5-1 - - CASSSGSFYEQYF TGCGCCAGCAGCTCCGGGAGCTTCTACGAGCAGTACTTC
TRBJ2-2 TRBV4-2 - - CASSQEWLGGPNTGELFF TGTGCCAGCAGCCAAGAGTGGTTAGGCGGGCCGAACACCGGGGAGCTGTTTTTT
TRBJ2-7 TRBV5-6 - - CASSLGRGDEQYF TGTGCCAGCAGCTTGGGTAGGGGGGACGAGCAGTACTTC